This TCR beta chain was identified in a study of siplizumab effects on memory and regulatory T cells. Broader study findings: Mappable CD4+ clones that were alloreactive averaged about 69% Treg-derived with siplizumab versus approximately 30% in controls.

A word on this clone: Antigen unknown.

V trimming: 1 base; J trimming: 3 bases; junction bases outside the gene matches: 11. The CDR3 is 17 residues long. Germline CDR1 is MGHRA and CDR2 is YSYEKL. The table came from immunoSEQ multiplex PCR; TCRdb's copy has only in-frame clones and leaves some out. This sample has approximately 110,000 clones, with approximately 94% found just once. The clonotype originates from a human donor in good health. The chain joins TRBV4-1 to TRBJ2-7, with 8 bases matching TRBD2. The sequenced sample consisted of CD4+ T cells sorted from blood. The CDR3 sequence is CASSQAPGRGGIYEQYF. CDR3 DNA sequence: TGCGCCAGCAGCCAAGCCCCCGGGAGGGGGGGGATCTACGAGCAGTACTTC.